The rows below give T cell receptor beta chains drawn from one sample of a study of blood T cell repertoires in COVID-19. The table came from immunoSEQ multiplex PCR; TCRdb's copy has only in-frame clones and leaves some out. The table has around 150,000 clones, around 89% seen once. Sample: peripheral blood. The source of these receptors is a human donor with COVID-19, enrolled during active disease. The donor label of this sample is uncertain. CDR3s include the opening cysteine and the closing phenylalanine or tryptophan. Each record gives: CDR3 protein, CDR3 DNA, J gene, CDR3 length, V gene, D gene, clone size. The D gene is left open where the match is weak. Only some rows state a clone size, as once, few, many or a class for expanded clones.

CDR3aa: CSGSGQGGGYTF
CDR3nt: TGCAGCGGGAGTGGGCAGGGTGGTGGCTACACCTTC
j_gene: TRBJ1-2
len: 12
v_gene: TRBV29-1
d_gene: .
abundance: few

CDR3aa: CASSLAGSGRGGNEQFF
CDR3nt: TGTGCCAGCAGCTTAGCTGGTAGCGGGAGAGGAGGCAATGAGCAGTTCTTC
j_gene: TRBJ2-1
len: 17
v_gene: TRBV7-8
d_gene: TRBD2
abundance: .

CDR3aa: CASSLAGGNYEQYF
CDR3nt: TGTGCCAGCAGCTTGGCCGGGGGAAACTACGAGCAGTACTTC
j_gene: TRBJ2-7
len: 14
v_gene: TRBV5-5
d_gene: .
abundance: .

CDR3aa: CASSSRRDSEAFF
CDR3nt: TGTGCCAGCAGCTCCCGAAGGGACAGTGAAGCTTTCTTT
j_gene: TRBJ1-1
len: 13
v_gene: TRBV9
d_gene: TRBD1
abundance: .

CDR3aa: CASSGGAFTDTQYF
CDR3nt: TGTGCCAGCAGCGGGGGGGCTTTCACAGATACGCAGTATTTT
j_gene: TRBJ2-3
len: 14
v_gene: TRBV6-5
d_gene: TRBD2
abundance: .

CDR3aa: CASSPRLGGEDYGYTF
CDR3nt: TGTGCCAGCAGCCCCCGACTAGGAGGGGAGGACTATGGCTACACCTTC
j_gene: TRBJ1-2
len: 16
v_gene: TRBV9
d_gene: .
abundance: .

CDR3aa: CASSEFGGTTNTGELFF
CDR3nt: TGTGCCAGCAGTGAATTTGGGGGGACCACGAACACCGGGGAGCTGTTTTTT
j_gene: TRBJ2-2
len: 17
v_gene: TRBV2
d_gene: .
abundance: .

CDR3aa: CASSFGHTGSPLHF
CDR3nt: TGTGCCAGCAGCTTCGGACACACAGGTTCACCCCTCCACTTT
j_gene: TRBJ1-6
len: 14
v_gene: TRBV11-2
d_gene: .
abundance: .

CDR3aa: CASSIMSTQREAFF
CDR3nt: TGTGCCAGTAGTATAATGTCGACGCAGAGGGAAGCTTTCTTT
j_gene: TRBJ1-1
len: 14
v_gene: TRBV19
d_gene: .
abundance: .

CDR3aa: CASRPTGGPGNTIYF
CDR3nt: TGTGCCAGCAGACCTACAGGGGGCCCTGGAAACACCATATATTTT
j_gene: TRBJ1-3
len: 15
v_gene: TRBV11-2
d_gene: TRBD1
abundance: .

CDR3aa: CASSSGRGGSTDTQYF
CDR3nt: TGCGCCAGCAGCTCGGGGCGGGGGGGTAGCACAGATACGCAGTATTTT
j_gene: TRBJ2-3
len: 16
v_gene: TRBV5-1
d_gene: TRBD2
abundance: .

CDR3aa: CASSEGEDTEAFF
CDR3nt: TGCGCCAGCAGTGAAGGGGAGGACACTGAAGCTTTCTTT
j_gene: TRBJ1-1
len: 13
v_gene: TRBV5-1
d_gene: .
abundance: .

CDR3aa: CASSLSPGALQETQYF
CDR3nt: TGTGCCAGCAGTTTATCCCCAGGGGCCTTACAAGAGACCCAGTACTTC
j_gene: TRBJ2-5
len: 16
v_gene: TRBV28
d_gene: .
abundance: .

CDR3aa: CAWARGTEAFF
CDR3nt: TGTGCCTGGGCGAGAGGCACTGAAGCTTTCTTT
j_gene: TRBJ1-1
len: 11
v_gene: TRBV30
d_gene: .
abundance: .

CDR3aa: CASSLGPVAGARQETQYF
CDR3nt: TGTGCCAGCAGCTTAGGCCCAGTGGCGGGGGCCCGCCAAGAGACCCAGTACTTC
j_gene: TRBJ2-5
len: 18
v_gene: TRBV7-2
d_gene: .
abundance: .